This is a list of T cell receptor beta chains from one sample in a study of monozygotic twins with inflammatory bowel disease. TCRdb reprocessed the 5' RACE reads, keeping one entry per CDR3 protein, no DNA. The listing records around 200,000 distinct CDR3 sequences. Sequences were obtained from blood. Receptor source: a human donor with ulcerative colitis or Crohn's disease, or a healthy co-twin of an affected twin (not recorded which). CDR3s include the opening cysteine and the closing phenylalanine or tryptophan.

j_call | v_call | cdr3_aa
TRBJ1-1 | TRBV7-2 | CASSLGERNTEAFF
TRBJ2-3 | TRBV11-2 | CASSFQQGPTDTQYF
TRBJ2-2 | TRBV5-1 | CASSFGGGPPELFF
TRBJ2-5 | TRBV18 | CASSDGGEETQYF
TRBJ2-2 | TRBV7-6 | CASSLSRDTFENTGELFF
TRBJ2-7 | TRBV10-3 | CAISERSYEQYF
TRBJ1-2 | TRBV3-1 | CASYGTGQINYGYTF
TRBJ2-2 | TRBV20-1 | CSAKTGTNTGELFF
TRBJ1-4 | TRBV20-1 | CSARRTGTVTEKLFF
TRBJ1-4 | TRBV11-2 | CASSFLDRAEGKLFF
TRBJ2-2 | TRBV5-4 | CASTWRASGGTGELFF
TRBJ2-5 | TRBV11-2 | CASSPLAGIETQYF
TRBJ1-3 | TRBV12-3/TRBV12-4 | CASSSRARNTIYF